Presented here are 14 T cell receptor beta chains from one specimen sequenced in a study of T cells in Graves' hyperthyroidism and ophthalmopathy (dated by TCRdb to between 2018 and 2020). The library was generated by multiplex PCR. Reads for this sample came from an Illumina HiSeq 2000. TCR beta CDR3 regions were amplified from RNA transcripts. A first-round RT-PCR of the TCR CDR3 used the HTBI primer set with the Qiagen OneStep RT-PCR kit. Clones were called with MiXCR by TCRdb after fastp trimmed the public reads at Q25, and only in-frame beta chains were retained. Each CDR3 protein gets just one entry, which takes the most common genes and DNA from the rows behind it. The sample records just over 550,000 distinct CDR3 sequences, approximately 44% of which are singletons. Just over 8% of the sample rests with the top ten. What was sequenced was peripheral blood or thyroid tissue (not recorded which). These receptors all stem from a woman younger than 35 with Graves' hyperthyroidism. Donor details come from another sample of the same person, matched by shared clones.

The CDR3 region is CASRQGPLTGNTIYF. In nucleotides, the CDR3 is TGCGCCAGCCGTCAGGGCCCCCTTACTGGAAACACCATATATTTT. This rearrangement joins TRBV5-1 to TRBJ1-3; perhaps TRBD1 as D (5 bases). The V gene's germline CDR1 is SGHRS and CDR2 YFSETQ. The CDR3 has 15 amino acids. The germline V and J ends were trimmed by 7 bases and 2 bases, with 16 bases remaining between them. Supplemented by reference TRBV5-1 and TRBJ1-3, the full variable domain reads KAGVTQTPRYLIKTRGQQVTLSCSPISGHRSVSWYQQTPGQGLQFLFEYFSETQRNKGNFPGRFSGRQFSNSRSEMNVSTLELGDSALYLCASRQGPLTGNTIYFGEGSWLTVV.

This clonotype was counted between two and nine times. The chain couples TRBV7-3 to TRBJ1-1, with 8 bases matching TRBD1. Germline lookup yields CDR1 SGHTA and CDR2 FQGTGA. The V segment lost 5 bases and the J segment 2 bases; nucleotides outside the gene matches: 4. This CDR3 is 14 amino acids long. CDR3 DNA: TGTGCCAGCAGCAAGGACAGGGATAACACTGAAGCTTTCTTT. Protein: CASSKDRDNTEAFF.

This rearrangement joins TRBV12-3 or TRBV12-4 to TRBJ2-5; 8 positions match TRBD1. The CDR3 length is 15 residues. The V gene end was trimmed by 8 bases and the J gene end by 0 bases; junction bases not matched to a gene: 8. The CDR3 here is CASSDRDRNQETQYF. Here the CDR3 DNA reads TGTGCCAGCTCTGATCGGGACAGGAACCAAGAGACCCAGTACTTC.

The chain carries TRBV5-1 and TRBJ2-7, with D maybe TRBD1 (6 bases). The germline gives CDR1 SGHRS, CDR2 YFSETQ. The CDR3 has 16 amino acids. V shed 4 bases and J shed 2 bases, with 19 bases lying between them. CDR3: CASSPRGTSTTYEQYF. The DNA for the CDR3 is TGCGCCAGCAGCCCTCGTGGGACATCCACTACCTACGAGCAGTACTTC.

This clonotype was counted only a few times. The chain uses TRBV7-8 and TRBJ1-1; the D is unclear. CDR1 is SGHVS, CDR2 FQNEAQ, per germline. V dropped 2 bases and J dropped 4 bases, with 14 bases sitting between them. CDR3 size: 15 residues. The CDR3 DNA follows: TGTGCCAGCAGCTTACGTGCCATAGAGGGCACTGAAGCTTTCTTT. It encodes CASSLRAIEGTEAFF. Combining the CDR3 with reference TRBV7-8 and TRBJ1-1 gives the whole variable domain GAGVSQSPRYKVAKRGQDVALRCDPISGHVSLFWYQQALGQGPEFLTYFQNEAQLDKSGLPSDRFFAERPEGSVSTLKIQRTQQEDSAVYLCASSLRAIEGTEAFFGQGTRLTVV.

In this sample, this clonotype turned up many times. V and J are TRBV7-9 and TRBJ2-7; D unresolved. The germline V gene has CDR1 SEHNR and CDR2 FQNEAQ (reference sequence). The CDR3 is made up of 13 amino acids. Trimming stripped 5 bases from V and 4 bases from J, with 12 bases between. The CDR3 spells CASSRDQRYEQYF. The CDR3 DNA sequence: TGTGCCAGCAGCCGAGACCAAAGGTACGAGCAGTACTTC. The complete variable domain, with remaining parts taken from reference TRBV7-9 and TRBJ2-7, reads DTGVSQNPRHKITKRGQNVTFRCDPISEHNRLYWYRQTLGQGPEFLTYFQNEAQLEKSRLLSDRFSAERPKGSFSTLEIQRTEQGDSAMYLCASSRDQRYEQYFGPGTRLTVT.

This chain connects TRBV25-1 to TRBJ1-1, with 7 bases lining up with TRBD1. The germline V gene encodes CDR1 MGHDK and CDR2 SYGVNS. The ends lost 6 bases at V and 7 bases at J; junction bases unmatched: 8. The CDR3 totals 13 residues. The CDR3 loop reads CASSVEGAGEAFF. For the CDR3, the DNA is TGTGCCAGCAGCGTTGAGGGGGCCGGTGAAGCTTTCTTT.

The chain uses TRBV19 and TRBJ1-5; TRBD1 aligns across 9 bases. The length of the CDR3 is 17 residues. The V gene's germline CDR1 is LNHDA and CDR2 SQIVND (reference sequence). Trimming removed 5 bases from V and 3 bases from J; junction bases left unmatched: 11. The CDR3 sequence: CASSYGQGQKDNQPQHF. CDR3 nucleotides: TGTGCCAGTAGTTACGGACAGGGGCAAAAGGACAATCAGCCCCAGCATTTT.

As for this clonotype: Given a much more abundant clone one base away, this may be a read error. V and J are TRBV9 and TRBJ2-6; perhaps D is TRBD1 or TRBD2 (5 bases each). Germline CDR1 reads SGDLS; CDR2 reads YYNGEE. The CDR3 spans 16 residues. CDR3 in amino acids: CASSVGRVSGANVLAF. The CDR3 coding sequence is TGTGCCAGCAGCGTAGGGCGGGTCTCTGGGGCCAACGTCCTGGCTTTC.

The CDR3 protein is CSAQTRTSVSYEQYF. The CDR3 coding sequence is TGCAGTGCCCAGACCAGGACTAGCGTCTCCTACGAGCAGTACTTC. The J gene is TRBJ2-7, the V gene TRBV20-1, with 9 bases lining up with TRBD2. Germline CDR1 DFQATT, CDR2 SNEGSKA (reference sequence). CDR3 length: 15 residues. J lost 0 bases, V lost 6 bases, and 9 bases had no gene match.

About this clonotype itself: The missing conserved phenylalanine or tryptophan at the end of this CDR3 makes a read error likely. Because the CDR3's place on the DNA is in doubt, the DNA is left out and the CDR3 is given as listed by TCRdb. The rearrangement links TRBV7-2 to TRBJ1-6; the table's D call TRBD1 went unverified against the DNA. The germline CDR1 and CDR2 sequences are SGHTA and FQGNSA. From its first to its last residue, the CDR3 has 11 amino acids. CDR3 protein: CASSLTRGSYY.

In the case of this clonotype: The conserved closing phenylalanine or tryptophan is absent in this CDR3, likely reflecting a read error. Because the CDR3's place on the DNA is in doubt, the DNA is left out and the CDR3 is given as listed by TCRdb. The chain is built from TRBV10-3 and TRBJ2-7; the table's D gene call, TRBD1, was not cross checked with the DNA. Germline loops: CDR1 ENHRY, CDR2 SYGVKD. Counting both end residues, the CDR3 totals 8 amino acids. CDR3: CAISGQDL.

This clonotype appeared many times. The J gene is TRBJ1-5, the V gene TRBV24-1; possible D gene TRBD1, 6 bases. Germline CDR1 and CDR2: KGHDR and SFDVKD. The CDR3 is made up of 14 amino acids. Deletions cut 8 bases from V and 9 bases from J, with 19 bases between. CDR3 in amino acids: CATTGGMGGRPQHF. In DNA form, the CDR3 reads TGTGCCACCACCGGAGGGATGGGGGGCCGGCCCCAGCATTTT.

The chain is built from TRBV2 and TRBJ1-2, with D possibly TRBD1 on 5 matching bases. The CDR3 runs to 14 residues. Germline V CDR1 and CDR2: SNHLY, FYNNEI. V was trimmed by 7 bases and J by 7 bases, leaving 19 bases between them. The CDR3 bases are TGTGCCAGCATCACCAAGGGACGCGGGGCTGGCTACACCTTC. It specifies CASITKGRGAGYTF.